The rows below give T cell receptor beta chains drawn from one sample of a study of T cells in Graves' hyperthyroidism and ophthalmopathy. TCRdb independently ran MiXCR on the multiplex PCR reads; one entry per CDR3 protein. The repertoire holds 460,000 or so distinct CDR3 sequences, with roughly 14% as singletons. The sample consisted of blood. Receptors were obtained from a woman between 18 and 30 years old with Graves' hyperthyroidism. The CDR3 runs from the conserved cysteine through the conserved F or W. The D gene is left open where the match is weak. The size entry is marked missing in some rows and otherwise reads once, few, many or a size class.

clone_size	v_call	j_call	d_call	cdr3_aa	cdr3_nt
many	TRBV12-3/TRBV12-4	TRBJ1-5	.	CASSPSSGQPQHF	TGTGCCAGCAGCCCTTCCTCGGGTCAGCCCCAGCATTTT
few	TRBV19	TRBJ1-5	.	CASTGQYQPQHF	TGTGCCAGTACCGGCCAATATCAGCCCCAGCATTTT
few	TRBV12-3/TRBV12-4	TRBJ1-1	TRBD1	CASSPGQGGYTEAFF	TGTGCCAGCAGTCCCGGACAGGGAGGTTACACTGAAGCTTTCTTT
.	TRBV30	TRBJ2-1	TRBD2	CAWRPKGTSGVSWYEQFF	TGTGCCTGGAGACCTAAAGGGACTAGCGGGGTCTCGTGGTATGAGCAGTTCTTC
.	TRBV20-1	TRBJ2-7	.	CSATLGTSYEQYF	TGCAGTGCTACCCTAGGAACGTCCTACGAGCAGTACTTC
.	TRBV5-8	TRBJ2-5	TRBD2	CASSLIEPSGKTQYF	TGTGCCAGCAGCTTGATTGAACCTAGCGGGAAGACCCAGTACTTC
many	TRBV18	TRBJ2-1	.	CASSPPSRGGEQFF	TGTGCCAGCTCACCACCTTCCAGGGGGGGTGAGCAGTTCTTC
many	TRBV24-1	TRBJ2-1	TRBD2	CATSEGYGRASYNEQFF	TGTGCCACCAGTGAAGGATACGGGAGGGCCTCCTACAATGAGCAGTTCTTC
.	TRBV29-1	TRBJ1-1	TRBD1	CSGSTGSTEAFF	TGCAGCGGGTCGACAGGGTCCACTGAAGCTTTCTTT
few	TRBV30	TRBJ2-7	.	CAAYRGAEGSYEQYF	TGTGCCGCCTACCGAGGCGCGGAGGGGTCCTACGAGCAGTACTTC
many	TRBV2	TRBJ2-1	.	CASLVWGDNEQFF	TGTGCCAGTCTCGTGTGGGGCGACAATGAGCAGTTCTTC
many	TRBV7-2	TRBJ2-4	.	CASSFTRGKAKNIQYF	TGTGCCAGCAGCTTTACCAGGGGCAAAGCCAAAAACATTCAGTACTTC
many	TRBV29-1	TRBJ1-2	.	CSVEDRGVDYGYTF	TGCAGCGTTGAAGATCGTGGTGTCGACTATGGCTACACCTTC
.	TRBV20-1	TRBJ2-7	TRBD2	CSARAGRPAGAGEQYF	TGCAGTGCTAGAGCAGGGAGGCCCGCGGGAGCGGGGGAGCAGTACTTC
.	TRBV5-1	TRBJ1-2	.	CASRNNGGYTF	TGCGCCAGCCGCAACAACGGAGGCTACACCTTC
many	TRBV7-9	TRBJ2-3	TRBD2	CASSLVSGSTDTQYF	TGTGCCAGCAGCTTAGTTAGCGGGAGCACAGATACGCAGTATTTT
many	TRBV10-3	TRBJ1-5	.	CAISDGDQPQHF	TGTGCCATCAGTGACGGGGATCAGCCCCAGCATTTT
many	TRBV7-3	TRBJ2-3	.	CASSPGGGTTDTQYF	TGTGCCAGCAGCCCCGGAGGTGGTACCACAGATACGCAGTATTTT
many	TRBV29-1	TRBJ1-2	TRBD1	CSVEERTGYYGYTF	TGCAGCGTTGAAGAACGGACAGGGTACTATGGCTACACCTTC
many	TRBV5-1	TRBJ2-1	TRBD2	CASSLATSGSRNEQFF	TGCGCCAGCAGCTTAGCGACTAGCGGGAGCCGGAATGAGCAGTTCTTC
many	TRBV12-3/TRBV12-4	TRBJ1-2	TRBD1	CASSPSIAGGHGYTF	TGTGCCAGCAGTCCCTCGATTGCAGGGGGCCATGGCTACACCTTC
.	TRBV7-9	TRBJ2-1	.	CASSLHGDGGEQFF	TGTGCCAGCAGCTTACATGGGGATGGTGGCGAGCAGTTCTTC
many	TRBV18	TRBJ1-2	.	CASSPAPEGNYGYTF	TGTGCCAGCTCACCAGCGCCAGAGGGGAACTATGGCTACACCTTC
many	TRBV3-1	TRBJ2-1	TRBD2	CASSQSHNGRVYEQFF	TGTGCCAGCAGCCAAAGTCATAACGGGAGGGTATATGAGCAGTTCTTC